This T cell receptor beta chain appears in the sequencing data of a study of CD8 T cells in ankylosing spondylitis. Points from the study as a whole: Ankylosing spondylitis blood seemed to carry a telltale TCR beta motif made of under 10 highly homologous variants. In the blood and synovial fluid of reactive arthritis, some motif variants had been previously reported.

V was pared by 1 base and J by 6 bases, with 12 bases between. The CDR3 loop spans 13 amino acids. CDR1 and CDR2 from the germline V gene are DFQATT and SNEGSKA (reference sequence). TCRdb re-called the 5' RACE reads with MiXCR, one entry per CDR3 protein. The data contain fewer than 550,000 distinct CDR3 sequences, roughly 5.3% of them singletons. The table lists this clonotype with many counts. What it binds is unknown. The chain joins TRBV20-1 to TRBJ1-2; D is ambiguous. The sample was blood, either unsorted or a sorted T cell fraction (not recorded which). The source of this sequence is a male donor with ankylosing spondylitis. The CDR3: CSARVNFGDGYTF. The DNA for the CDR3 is TGCAGTGCTAGAGTTAACTTCGGCGATGGCTACACCTTC.